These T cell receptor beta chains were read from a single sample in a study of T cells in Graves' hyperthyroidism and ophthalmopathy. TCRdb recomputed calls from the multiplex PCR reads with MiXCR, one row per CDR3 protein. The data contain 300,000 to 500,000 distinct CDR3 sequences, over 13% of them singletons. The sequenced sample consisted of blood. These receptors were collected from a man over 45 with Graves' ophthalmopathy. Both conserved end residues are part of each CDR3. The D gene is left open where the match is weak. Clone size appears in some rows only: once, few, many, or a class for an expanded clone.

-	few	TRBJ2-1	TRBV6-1	TGTGCCAGCAGTGAAATCGGGGATCCCTTTTACAATGAGCAGTTCTTC	CASSEIGDPFYNEQFF
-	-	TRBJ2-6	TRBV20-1	TGCAGTGCTAGAGCGGGCGGGTCCGGGGCCAACGTCCTGACTTTC	CSARAGGSGANVLTF
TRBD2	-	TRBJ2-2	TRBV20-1	TGCAGTGCTGGGACTAGCGGGATGAACACCGGGGAGCTGTTTTTT	CSAGTSGMNTGELFF
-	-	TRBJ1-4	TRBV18	TGTGCCAGCTCACCATCGGCAGGGGAGAAACTGTTTTTT	CASSPSAGEKLFF
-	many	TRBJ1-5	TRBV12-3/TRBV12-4	TGTGCCAGCAGGGTGGGGAGCGGGGGCAATCAGCCCCAGCATTTT	CASRVGSGGNQPQHF
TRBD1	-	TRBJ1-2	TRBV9	TGTGCCAGCAGCGGATTAATCTACAGGGGAACAGACTATGGCTACACCTTC	CASSGLIYRGTDYGYTF
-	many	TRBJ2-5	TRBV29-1	TGCAGCGTTGAGGGGAGAGCCCAAGAGACCCAGTACTTC	CSVEGRAQETQYF
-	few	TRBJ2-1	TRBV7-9	TGTGCCAGCAGCTTCGGTTCCGGGGCGCAGGGGAATGAGCAGTTCTTC	CASSFGSGAQGNEQFF
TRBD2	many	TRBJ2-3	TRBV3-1	TGTGCCAGCAGCCAAGAGGGACTAGCGCAAGACACAGATACGCAGTATTTT	CASSQEGLAQDTDTQYF
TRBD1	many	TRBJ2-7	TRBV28	TGTGCCGGCAGCCGACAGGGAAGCTCCTACGAGCAGTACTTC	CAGSRQGSSYEQYF
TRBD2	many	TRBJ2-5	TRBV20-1	TGCAGTGCTAGAGGTTTCGGGGGGACCGGCAAGGTGACCCAGTACTTC	CSARGFGGTGKVTQYF
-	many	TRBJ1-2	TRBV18	TGTGCCAGCTCACCACCGGGACGGCCTGGCTATGGCTACACCTTC	CASSPPGRPGYGYTF
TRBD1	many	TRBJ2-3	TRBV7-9	TGTGCCAGCAGCCCCCCAGGGGGCGCTTTCGATACGCAGTATTTT	CASSPPGGAFDTQYF
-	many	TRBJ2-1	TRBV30	TGTGCCCACACCGGGGCCTCCTACAATGAGCAGTTCTTC	CAHTGASYNEQFF
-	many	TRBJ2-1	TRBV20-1	TGCAGTGCTAGCAGGGGCTACAATGAGCAGTTCTTC	CSASRGYNEQFF
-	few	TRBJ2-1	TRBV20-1	TGCAGTGCACCCCGGCCCGGTTACGATGAGCAGTTCTTC	CSAPRPGYDEQFF
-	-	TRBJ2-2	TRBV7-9	TGTGCCAGCAGCTTACATTCAGTGAGCGCCGGGGAGCTGTTTTTT	CASSLHSVSAGELFF
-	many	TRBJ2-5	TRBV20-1	TGCAGTGCTAGAGACCCAAGAGGGGGTGAGACCCAGTACTTC	CSARDPRGGETQYF
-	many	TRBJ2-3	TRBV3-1	TGTGCCAGCAGCCATTTAGGGGCAGATACGCAGTATTTT	CASSHLGADTQYF
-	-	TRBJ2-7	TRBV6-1	TGTGCCAGCAGACCCGTGAGCCGGGGCTACGAGCAGTACTTC	CASRPVSRGYEQYF
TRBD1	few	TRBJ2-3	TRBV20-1	TGCAGTGCTAGCGACAGGGGGCTAGATACGCAGTATTTT	CSASDRGLDTQYF
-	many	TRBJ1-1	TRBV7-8	TGTGCCAGCAGCTCAACAATTGGCACTGAAGCTTTCTTT	CASSSTIGTEAFF
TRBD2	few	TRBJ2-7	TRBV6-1	TGTGCCAGCAGTCCGACACCGGTCGGGGGGAGGAGCTACGAGCAGTACTTC	CASSPTPVGGRSYEQYF
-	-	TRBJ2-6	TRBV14	TGTGCCAGCAGCCAGGACATTCTTGGGGCCAACGTCCTGACTTTC	CASSQDILGANVLTF
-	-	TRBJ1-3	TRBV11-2	TGTGCCAGCAGCAGTGGTCTCTCTGGAAACACCATATATTTT	CASSSGLSGNTIYF
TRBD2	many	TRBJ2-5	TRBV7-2	TGTGCCAGCAGCCTAGGGACTAGCGGGAGGAAGACCCAGTACTTC	CASSLGTSGRKTQYF
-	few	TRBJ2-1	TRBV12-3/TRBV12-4	TGTGCCAGCAGTTTTTCCTCCTACAATGAGCAGTTCTTC	CASSFSSYNEQFF
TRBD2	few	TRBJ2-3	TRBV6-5	TGTGCCAGCAGTTACTCTACCGGGAGGGCCTTAGATACGCAGTATTTT	CASSYSTGRALDTQYF
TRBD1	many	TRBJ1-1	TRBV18	TGTGCCAGCTCCCTCTCATTGCAGGGGGCGGCCACTGAAGCTTTCTTT	CASSLSLQGAATEAFF
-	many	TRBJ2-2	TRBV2	TGTGCCACCACCACCGGGGCTAAGACGAACACCGGGGAGCTGTTTTTT	CATTTGAKTNTGELFF
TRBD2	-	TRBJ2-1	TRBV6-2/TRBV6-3	TGTGCCAGCGGACTAGCGGCTTCATACAATGAGCAGTTCTTC	CASGLAASYNEQFF
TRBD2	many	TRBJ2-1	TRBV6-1	TGTGCCAGCACTAGCGGGAGGAACCTCAACTACAATGAGCAGTTCTTC	CASTSGRNLNYNEQFF
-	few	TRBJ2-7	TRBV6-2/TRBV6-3	TGTGCCAGCAGTGTTGGTGGTTGGTCTTTTGAGCAGTACTTC	CASSVGGWSFEQYF
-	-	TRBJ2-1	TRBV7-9	TGTGCCAGCAGCTTAGTCGCTCTTGGACTAAACAATGAGCAGTTCTTC	CASSLVALGLNNEQFF
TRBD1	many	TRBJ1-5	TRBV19	TGTGCCAGTAGCCAAAGGGGTGGGACAGAATATCAGCCCCAGCATTTT	CASSQRGGTEYQPQHF
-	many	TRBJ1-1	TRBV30	TGTGCCTGGGGGGCATGGGGGGGCAACACTGAAGCTTTCTTT	CAWGAWGGNTEAFF
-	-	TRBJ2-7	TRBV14	TGTGCCAGCAGCCTCACCACCTACGAGCAGCACTTC	CASSLTTYEQHF
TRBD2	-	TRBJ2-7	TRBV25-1	TGTGCCAGCAGTGGTTTGTCGGATTCGGGACTAGTAGTCTACGAGCAGTACTTC	CASSGLSDSGLVVYEQYF
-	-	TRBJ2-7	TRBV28	TGTGCCAGCAGCTTTATCGCAGGGGCAGGGAGAGCCTACGAGCAGTACTTC	CASSFIAGAGRAYEQYF
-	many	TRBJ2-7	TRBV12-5	TGTGCTAGTGGTTTGCCCGACGGCGGAGGGCACTGTGACGAGCAGTACTTC	CASGLPDGGGHCDEQYF
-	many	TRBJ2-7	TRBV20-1	TGCAGTGCTAATACTTGGGGCCAGGGGTACGAGCAGTACTTC	CSANTWGQGYEQYF
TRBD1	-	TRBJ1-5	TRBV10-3	TGTGCCATCAGTAACCGGGACAGGGGTGATCAGCCCCAGCATTTT	CAISNRDRGDQPQHF
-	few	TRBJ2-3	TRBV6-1	TGTGCCAGCAGTGAAAAGGTCCGGGGGCTCCCTAGCACAGATACGCAGTATTTT	CASSEKVRGLPSTDTQYF
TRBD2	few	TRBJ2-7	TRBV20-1	TGCAGTGCTGCCACGACCGGGACTAGCATTTACGAGCAGTACTTC	CSAATTGTSIYEQYF